These 25 T cell receptor beta chains were all obtained from the same sample, sequenced in a study of blood T cells in healthy people across ages. Next came a second PCR, run for about 7 to 12 cycles, which used a sample-barcoded 5' primer along with a J-beta primer mix. A single record per CDR3 protein comes from TCRdb applying MiXCR to the 5' RACE reads. The sample carries 870,000 or so distinct CDR3 sequences, under 30% recorded once. The sample was blood. The receptors come from a woman of 80 years or more in good health.

CDR3 DNA: TGTGCCAGCAGCTTAGGGGGAGCGGGAGCCTCCCAAGAGACCCAGTACTTC. Its translation is CASSLGGAGASQETQYF. The J gene is TRBJ2-5, the V gene TRBV7-2; TRBD2 matches at 8 bases. CDR1 is SGHTA and CDR2 is FQGNSA in the germline V gene. The CDR3 consists of 17 residues. V trimming: 1 base; J trimming: 1 base; junction bases outside the gene matches: 8.

This clonotype was picked up a small number of times. The rearrangement uses TRBV28 and TRBJ2-4, with D tentatively TRBD2 (5 bases). Germline CDR1 and CDR2: MDHEN and SYDVKM. There are 15 residues in the CDR3. V was clipped by 2 bases and J by 9 bases, with 17 bases between them. The CDR3 here is CASSLGLFSGSIQYF. CDR3 nucleotide sequence: TGTGCCAGCAGTTTAGGGCTATTTTCTGGGAGCATTCAGTACTTC.

This clonotype was seen many times. The gene calls are TRBV7-2 and TRBJ2-7, with D possibly being TRBD1 (6 bases). Germline CDR1 reads SGHTA; CDR2 reads FQGNSA. The CDR3 contains 14 residues. V was trimmed by 7 bases and J by 2 bases, leaving 15 bases between them. The CDR3 is CASTPQGGPYEQYF. The CDR3 DNA is TGTGCCAGCACTCCACAGGGTGGGCCCTACGAGCAGTACTTC.

About this clonotype: A read error is possible here, since a much larger clone lies one base away. The chain combines TRBV30 with TRBJ1-2; D gene uncertain. Germline V gene data show CDR1 as GTSNPN and CDR2 as SVGIG (reference sequence). The CDR3 covers 14 residues. V gave up 4 bases and J gave up 1 base, with 13 bases separating them. CDR3 residues: CAWTGQNCNYGYTF. The CDR3 nucleotides are TGTGCCTGGACAGGCCAAAATTGTAACTATGGCTACACCTTC.

The sample holds many counts of this clonotype. The chain employs TRBV20-1 and TRBJ2-3; 7 bases fit TRBD2. The ends lost 1 base at V and 2 bases at J; junction bases unmatched: 6. The germline V gene has CDR1 DFQATT and CDR2 SNEGSKA (reference sequence). CDR3 length: 15 residues. The CDR3 reads CSARVGTTYTDTQYF. The CDR3 nucleotides are TGCAGTGCTAGAGTCGGGACTACTTACACAGATACGCAGTATTTT.

This clonotype has a count of ten or more. The rearrangement joins TRBV18 to TRBJ2-1; 8 bases line up with TRBD2. The CDR3 is 14 residues long. The germline CDR1 and CDR2 sequences are KGHSH and LQKENI. Trimming removed 5 bases from V and 9 bases from J; junction bases left unmatched: 9. CDR3 amino acids: CASSKAGGHGEQFF. CDR3 in DNA: TGTGCCAGCTCAAAGGCGGGGGGCCACGGTGAGCAGTTCTTC.

Ten or more counts support this clonotype. This chain uses TRBV15 with TRBJ2-7, with TRBD1 identical over 8 bases. V was pared by 0 bases and J by 5 bases, with 6 bases of the junction left unmatched. Germline loops: CDR1 LNHNV, CDR2 YYDKDF (reference sequence). There are 15 residues in the CDR3. The CDR3, as DNA: TGTGCCACCAGCAGAGATTTGGCAGGGGGCCACGAGCAGTACTTC. Its protein is CATSRDLAGGHEQYF.

The chain has TRBV7-9 and TRBJ2-2; D ambiguous. V was pared by 2 bases and J by 4 bases, with 11 bases between. CDR3 length: 15 residues. CDR1 is SEHNR, CDR2 FQNEAQ, per germline (reference sequence). In nucleotides, the CDR3 is TGTGCCAGCAGCTTATTGGGTACGAGCACCGGGGAGCTGTTTTTT. This translates into CASSLLGTSTGELFF.

This clonotype appeared many times. V gene TRBV9 combines with J gene TRBJ2-5; no definite D call. Germline V gene lookup returns CDR1 SGDLS and CDR2 YYNGEE. V was pared by 4 bases and J by 5 bases, with 12 bases between. CDR3 length: 13 amino acids. The CDR3 spells CASSPRGWETQYF. CDR3 nucleotides: TGTGCCAGCAGCCCTCGCGGTTGGGAGACCCAGTACTTC.

In this sample, this clonotype turned up many times. CDR3 sequence (DNA): TGTGCCACCGTGGGGAGTGGGAGGAACAACATTCAGTACTTC. Residues: CATVGSGRNNIQYF. The chain links TRBV6-2 or TRBV6-3 to TRBJ2-4, with D possibly being TRBD2 (6 bases). The CDR3 is 14 amino acids. V was shortened by 10 bases and J by 7 bases, with 20 bases between the two germline ends. Germline loops: CDR1 MNHEY, CDR2 SVGEGT.

The chain links TRBV7-8 to TRBJ2-3; 12 bases line up with TRBD2. With V trimmed by 5 bases and J by 5 bases, 20 bases remained unmatched. Germline V gene lookup returns CDR1 SGHVS and CDR2 FQNEAQ. CDR3 length: 20 residues. The CDR3 nucleotides are TGTGCCAGCAGCCCTCCCTGGGCTAGCGGGGGGGGCCATATCATAGATACGCAGTATTTT. This sequence encodes CASSPPWASGGGHIIDTQYF.

The chain carries TRBV6-2 or TRBV6-3 and TRBJ1-1, with D uncertain. The CDR3 sequence is 14 residues long. Germline values: CDR1 MNHEY, CDR2 SVGEGT. V lost 5 bases and J lost 0, with 10 bases in between. Written as DNA, the CDR3 is TGTGCCAGCAGTACCCCTCGTTTGAACACTGAAGCTTTCTTT. Translated, it gives CASSTPRLNTEAFF.

Ten or more counts support this clonotype. The chain links TRBV27 to TRBJ2-1; D is possibly TRBD1 (5 bases). V was cut by 4 bases and J by 4 bases, with 17 bases left in between. CDR1 and CDR2 from the germline V gene are MNHEY and SMNVEV (reference sequence). The CDR3 has 16 residues. The CDR3 DNA follows: TGTGCCAGCAGTTCGACCCCGCAGGGCAAGTACAATGAGCAGTTCTTC. The encoded protein is CASSSTPQGKYNEQFF.

The table lists this clonotype with many counts. The chain links TRBV20-1 to TRBJ2-1; the D gene is possibly TRBD2 (6 bases). Looked up from germline, CDR1 is DFQATT and CDR2 is SNEGSKA (reference sequence). V lost 3 bases and J lost 7, with 16 bases in between. The CDR3 is made up of 14 amino acids. The CDR3 nucleotides are TGCAGTGCTAGTATGGGGGGTATCTTGAATGAGCAGTTCTTC. Encoded protein: CSASMGGILNEQFF.

Ten or more counts support this clonotype. The chain recombines TRBV6-5 with TRBJ1-1; D is unresolved. The V end was cut by 0 bases, the J end by 4 bases, with 12 bases between. The CDR3 extends over 15 amino acids. Germline V gene data show CDR1 as MNHEY and CDR2 as SVGAGI. The CDR3 nucleotides are TGTGCCAGCAGTTACTCCCGGGGAAAGGGCACTGAAGCTTTCTTT. This encodes CASSYSRGKGTEAFF.

The chain joins TRBV7-4 to TRBJ2-4; D uncertain. The last part of the DNA fits TRBJ2-7 better; the J call may be wrong. The CDR3 runs to 15 residues. Per germline, CDR1 SGHVT and CDR2 SQSDAQ. The CDR3 DNA follows: TGTGCCAGCAGCCGACGAAAGGGATTCCAATACGAGCAGTACTTC. Translated, it gives CASSRRKGFQYEQYF.

This chain links TRBV6-5 with TRBJ1-1; D perhaps matches TRBD1 (5 bases). There are 15 residues in the CDR3. Germline CDR1 and CDR2: MNHEY and SVGAGI. Trimming shortened V by 0 bases and J by 1 base, and 9 bases separated the two germline ends. This chain's CDR3 is CASSYSNTGNTEAFF. Written as DNA, the CDR3 is TGTGCCAGCAGTTACTCGAATACAGGGAACACTGAAGCTTTCTTT.

This clonotype was seen more than once but under ten times. The CDR3 region has the DNA TGTGCCACTCGACAGGGGTCGGCGAACACCGGGGAGCTGTTTTTT. This translates into CATRQGSANTGELFF. The chain employs TRBV10-3 and TRBJ2-2, with 8 bases identical to TRBD1. J lost 0 bases, V lost 10 bases, and 7 bases had no gene match. This CDR3 is built from 15 residues. Germline CDR1 is ENHRY and CDR2 is SYGVKD.

At least ten counts were recorded for this clonotype. The J gene is TRBJ2-7, the V gene TRBV20-1; 10 nucleotides align to TRBD2. The V gene's germline CDR1 is DFQATT and CDR2 SNEGSKA (reference sequence). V was clipped by 2 bases and J by 3 bases; unmatched bases: 7. CDR3 length: 15 residues. For the CDR3, the DNA is TGCAGTGCTAGAATCGCTAGCGGGGGTTTCTACGAGCAGTACTTC. Protein product: CSARIASGGFYEQYF.

The CDR3 DNA follows: TGCGCCAGCAGCCAACGCACAGAAGCTGGCACAGATACGCAGTATTTT. This encodes CASSQRTEAGTDTQYF. This chain uses TRBV4-1 with TRBJ2-3; D is undetermined. Germline CDR1 reads MGHRA; CDR2 reads YSYEKL. The CDR3 consists of 16 residues. Trimming took off 2 bases at V and 1 base at J, with 13 bases between the two ends.

Only a few counts were recorded for this clonotype. This chain links TRBV7-9 with TRBJ1-1; 10 bases are a match to TRBD1. J lost 3 bases, V lost 5 bases, and 6 bases had no gene match. Germline-derived CDR1 and CDR2 are SEHNR and FQNEAQ (reference sequence). The CDR3 loop spans 15 amino acids. Here the CDR3 DNA reads TGTGCCAGCAGCCCGCGGACAGGGGGAGACACTGAAGCTTTCTTT. It codes for CASSPRTGGDTEAFF. The complete variable domain, with remaining parts taken from reference TRBV7-9 and TRBJ1-1, reads DTGVSQNPRHKITKRGQNVTFRCDPISEHNRLYWYRQTLGQGPEFLTYFQNEAQLEKSRLLSDRFSAERPKGSFSTLEIQRTEQGDSAMYLCASSPRTGGDTEAFFGQGTRLTVV.

About this clonotype itself: This may stem from a read error, because a much larger clone lies one nucleotide away. The J gene is TRBJ2-5, the V gene TRBV7-2; possible D gene TRBD2, 7 bases. The germline V gene has CDR1 SGHTA and CDR2 FQGNSA. V was shortened by 8 bases and J by 11 bases, with 30 bases between the two germline ends. The CDR3 runs 16 residues. The CDR3 nucleotides read TGTGCCAGCCCGCCGGGGGGCGGGGGTACTCACAATGAGCAGTACTTC. Amino acids: CASPPGGGGTHNEQYF.

As for this clonotype: With a much larger clone just one base away, this may be a read error. V usage is TRBV7-2 and J usage is TRBJ2-3; D is perhaps TRBD2 (6 bases). V was cut by 10 bases and J by 2 bases, with 16 bases left in between. CDR1 SGHTA and CDR2 FQGNSA come from the germline V gene. The CDR3 contains 14 residues. Here the CDR3 reads CANRLGGYTDTQYF. For the CDR3, the DNA is TGTGCCAACAGGTTGGGGGGTTACACAGATACGCAGTATTTT.

The table lists this clonotype with a few counts. The junction differs from germline at one of its ends, possibly a read error. The J gene is TRBJ2-1, the V gene TRBV9, with D possibly being TRBD1 (6 bases). This CDR3 has 15 amino acids. Germline-derived CDR1 and CDR2 are SGDLS and YYNGEE. DNA of the CDR3: TGTGCCAGCAGCCCAGCCGGGACACATTACAGTGAGCAGTTCTTC. It specifies CASSPAGTHYSEQFF.

This chain uses TRBV2 with TRBJ2-7; TRBD2 is a possible D gene (6 bases). Trimming removed 7 bases at V and 7 bases at J, with 20 bases between. This CDR3 is built from 14 residues. Germline loops: CDR1 SNHLY, CDR2 FYNNEI. The CDR3 loop reads CASTASVTVNEQYF. Here the CDR3 DNA reads TGTGCCAGCACCGCTAGCGTAACGGTCAATGAGCAGTACTTC.